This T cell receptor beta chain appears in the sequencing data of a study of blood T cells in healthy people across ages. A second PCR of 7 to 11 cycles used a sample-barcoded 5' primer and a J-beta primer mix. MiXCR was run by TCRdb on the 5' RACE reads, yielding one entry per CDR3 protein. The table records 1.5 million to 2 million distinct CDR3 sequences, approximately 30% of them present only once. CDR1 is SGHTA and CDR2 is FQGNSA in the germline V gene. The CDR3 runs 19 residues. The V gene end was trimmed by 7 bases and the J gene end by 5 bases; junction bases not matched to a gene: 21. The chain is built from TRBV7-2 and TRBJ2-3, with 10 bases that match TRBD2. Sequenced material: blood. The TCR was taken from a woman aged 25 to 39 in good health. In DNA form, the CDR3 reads TGTGCCAGCATCTCTCTGAGAGCGGGGGGGCCGAGTTTGAAAGATACGCAGTATTTT. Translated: CASISLRAGGPSLKDTQYF.